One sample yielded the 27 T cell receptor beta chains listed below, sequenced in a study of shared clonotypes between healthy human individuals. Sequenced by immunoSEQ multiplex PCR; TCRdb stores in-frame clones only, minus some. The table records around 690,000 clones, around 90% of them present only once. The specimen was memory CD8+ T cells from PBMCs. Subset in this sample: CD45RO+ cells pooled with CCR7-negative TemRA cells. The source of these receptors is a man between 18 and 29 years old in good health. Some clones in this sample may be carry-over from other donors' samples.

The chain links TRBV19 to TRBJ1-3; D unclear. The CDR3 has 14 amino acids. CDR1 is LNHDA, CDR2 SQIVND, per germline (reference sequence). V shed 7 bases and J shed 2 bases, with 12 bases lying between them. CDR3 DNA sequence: TGTGCCAGTAACCCCCGCATGCCTGGAAACACCATATATTTT. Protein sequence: CASNPRMPGNTIYF.

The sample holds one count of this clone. CDR3 region: CASSSVYNEKLFF. The DNA of the CDR3 is TGTGCCAGCAGCTCCGTGTATAATGAAAAACTGTTTTTT. The chain is built from TRBV5-6 and TRBJ1-4; D is undetermined. The germline CDR1 and CDR2 sequences are SGHDT and YYEEEE. The ends were cut back, 3 bases at V and 4 bases at J, with 7 bases in the middle. The CDR3 length is 13 residues. Based on the CDR3 plus reference TRBV5-6 and TRBJ1-4, the full variable domain is DAGVTQSPTHLIKTRGQQVTLRCSPKSGHDTVSWYQQALGQGPQFIFQYYEEEERQRGNFPDRFSGHQFPNYSSELNVNALLLGDSALYLCASSSVYNEKLFFGSGTQLSVL.

CDR3 protein: CASSLGFYGNEQFF. CDR3 bases: TGTGCCAGCAGTTTAGGTTTCTATGGCAATGAGCAGTTCTTC. The rearrangement uses TRBV27 and TRBJ2-1, with no clear D. CDR1 is MNHEY and CDR2 is SMNVEV in the germline V gene (reference sequence). This CDR3 spans 14 amino acids. Trimming removed 2 bases from V and 6 bases from J, with 11 bases in between.

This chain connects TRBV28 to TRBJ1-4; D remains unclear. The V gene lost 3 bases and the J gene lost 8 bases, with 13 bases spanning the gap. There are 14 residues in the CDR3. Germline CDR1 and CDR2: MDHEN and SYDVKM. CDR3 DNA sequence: TGTGCCAGCAGTTTCTCTCTTAATGTCGAAAAACTGTTTTTT. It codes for CASSFSLNVEKLFF.

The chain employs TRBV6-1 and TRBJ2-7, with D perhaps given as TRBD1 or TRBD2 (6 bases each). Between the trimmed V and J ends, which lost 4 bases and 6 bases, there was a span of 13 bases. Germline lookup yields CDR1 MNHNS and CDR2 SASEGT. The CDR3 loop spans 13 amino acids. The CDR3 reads CASSARQEGEQYF. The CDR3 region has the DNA TGTGCCAGCAGTGCCAGACAGGAGGGCGAGCAGTACTTC.

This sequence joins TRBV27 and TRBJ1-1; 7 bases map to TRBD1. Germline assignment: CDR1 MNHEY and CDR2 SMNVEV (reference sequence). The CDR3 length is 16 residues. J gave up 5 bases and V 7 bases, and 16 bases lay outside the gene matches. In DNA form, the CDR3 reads TGTGCCAGCAAGAAACTCCAAGACAGGGCCGTGACTGAAGCTTTCTTT. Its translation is CASKKLQDRAVTEAFF.

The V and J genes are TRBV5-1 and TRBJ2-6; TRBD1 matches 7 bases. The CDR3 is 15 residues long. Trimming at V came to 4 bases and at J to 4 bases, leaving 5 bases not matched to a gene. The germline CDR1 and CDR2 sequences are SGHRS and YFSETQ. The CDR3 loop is CASSPTGNGANVLTF. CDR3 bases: TGCGCCAGCAGCCCGACAGGGAACGGGGCCAACGTCCTGACTTTC.

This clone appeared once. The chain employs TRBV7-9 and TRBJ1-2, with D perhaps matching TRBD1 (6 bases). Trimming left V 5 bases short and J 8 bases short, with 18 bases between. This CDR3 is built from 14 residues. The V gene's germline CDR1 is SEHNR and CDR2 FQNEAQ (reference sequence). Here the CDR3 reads CASSPSYRERGYTF. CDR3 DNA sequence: TGTGCCAGCAGCCCTAGTTACAGGGAGCGCGGCTACACCTTC.

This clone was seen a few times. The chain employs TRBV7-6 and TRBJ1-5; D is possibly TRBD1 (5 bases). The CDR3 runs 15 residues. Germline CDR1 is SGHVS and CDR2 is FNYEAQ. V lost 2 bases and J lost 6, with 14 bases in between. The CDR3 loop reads CASSLNQGEGQPQHF. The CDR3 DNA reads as TGTGCCAGCAGCTTAAATCAGGGTGAAGGTCAGCCCCAGCATTTT.

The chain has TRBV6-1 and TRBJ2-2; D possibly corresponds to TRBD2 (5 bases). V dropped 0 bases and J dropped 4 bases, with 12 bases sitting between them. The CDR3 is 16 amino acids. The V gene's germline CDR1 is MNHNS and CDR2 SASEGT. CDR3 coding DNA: TGTGCCAGCAGTGAAGCGCTCGCGGGTCGCACCGGGGAGCTGTTTTTT. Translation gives CASSEALAGRTGELFF.

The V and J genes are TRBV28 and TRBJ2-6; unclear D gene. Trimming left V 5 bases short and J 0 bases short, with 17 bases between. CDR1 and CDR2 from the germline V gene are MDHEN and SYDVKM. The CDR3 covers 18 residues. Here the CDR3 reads CASSPSVRYASGANVLTF. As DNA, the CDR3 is TGTGCCAGCAGTCCCTCCGTACGGTATGCCTCTGGGGCCAACGTCCTGACTTTC.

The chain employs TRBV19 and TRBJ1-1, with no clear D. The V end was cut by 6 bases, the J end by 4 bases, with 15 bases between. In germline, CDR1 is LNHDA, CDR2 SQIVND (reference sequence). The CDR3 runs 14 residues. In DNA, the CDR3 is TGTGCCAGTAGGACGAGCCGGTTGGGCACTGAAGCTTTCTTT. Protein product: CASRTSRLGTEAFF. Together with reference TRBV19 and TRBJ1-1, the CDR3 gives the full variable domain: DGGITQSPKYLFRKEGQNVTLSCEQNLNHDAMYWYRQDPGQGLRLIYYSQIVNDFQKGDIAEGYSVSREKKESFPLTVTSAQKNPTAFYLCASRTSRLGTEAFFGQGTRLTVV.

In nucleotides, the CDR3 is TGTGCCATACCAGGGACAGCCGCTCGGGAGCAGTACTTC. Its translation: CAIPGTAAREQYF. The V gene is TRBV10-3, the J gene TRBJ2-7; TRBD1 aligns across 7 bases. This CDR3 has 13 residues. The junction had 12 bases not matched to a gene; V was cut back by 9 bases and J by 7 bases. From germline, CDR1 is ENHRY and CDR2 SYGVKD.

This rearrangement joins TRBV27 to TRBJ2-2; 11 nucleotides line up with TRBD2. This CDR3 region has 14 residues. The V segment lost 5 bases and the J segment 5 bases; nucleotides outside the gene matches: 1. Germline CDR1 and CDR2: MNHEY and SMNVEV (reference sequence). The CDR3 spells CASSPSGRTGELFF. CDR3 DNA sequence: TGTGCCAGCAGTCCTAGCGGGAGGACCGGGGAGCTGTTTTTT.

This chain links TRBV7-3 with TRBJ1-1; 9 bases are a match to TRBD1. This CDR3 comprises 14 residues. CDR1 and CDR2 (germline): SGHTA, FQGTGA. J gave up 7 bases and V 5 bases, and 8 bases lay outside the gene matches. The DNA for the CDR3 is TGTGCCAGCAGCGTCTCCGGGACAGGGAATGAAGCTTTCTTT. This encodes CASSVSGTGNEAFF.

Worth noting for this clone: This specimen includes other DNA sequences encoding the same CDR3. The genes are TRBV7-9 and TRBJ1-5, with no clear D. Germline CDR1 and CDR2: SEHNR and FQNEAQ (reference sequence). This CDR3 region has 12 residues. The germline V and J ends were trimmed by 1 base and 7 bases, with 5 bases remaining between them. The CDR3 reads CASSLEGQPQHF. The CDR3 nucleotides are TGTGCCAGCAGCTTAGAAGGACAGCCCCAGCATTTT.

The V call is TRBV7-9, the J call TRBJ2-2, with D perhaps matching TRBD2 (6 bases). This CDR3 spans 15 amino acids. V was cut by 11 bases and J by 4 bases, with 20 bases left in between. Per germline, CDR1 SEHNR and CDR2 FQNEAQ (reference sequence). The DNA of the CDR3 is TGTGCCGACGGACCTGCGGGGTCGGCCACCGGGGAGCTGTTTTTT. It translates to CADGPAGSATGELFF.

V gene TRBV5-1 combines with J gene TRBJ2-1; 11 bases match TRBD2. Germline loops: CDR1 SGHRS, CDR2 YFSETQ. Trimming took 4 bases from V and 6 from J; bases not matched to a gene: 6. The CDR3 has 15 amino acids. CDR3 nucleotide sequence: TGCGCCAGCAGCGTAGCGGGAGGGGTCCCCAATGAGCAGTTCTTC. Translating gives CASSVAGGVPNEQFF.

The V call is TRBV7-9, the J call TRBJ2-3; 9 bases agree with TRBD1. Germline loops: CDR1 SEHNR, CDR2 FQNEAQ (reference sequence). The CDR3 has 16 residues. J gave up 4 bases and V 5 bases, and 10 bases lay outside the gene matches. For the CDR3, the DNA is TGTGCCAGCAGCGGACCCGGGACAGGGTTACCAGATACGCAGTATTTT. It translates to CASSGPGTGLPDTQYF. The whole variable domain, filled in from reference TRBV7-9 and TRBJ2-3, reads DTGVSQNPRHKITKRGQNVTFRCDPISEHNRLYWYRQTLGQGPEFLTYFQNEAQLEKSRLLSDRFSAERPKGSFSTLEIQRTEQGDSAMYLCASSGPGTGLPDTQYFGPGTRLTVL.

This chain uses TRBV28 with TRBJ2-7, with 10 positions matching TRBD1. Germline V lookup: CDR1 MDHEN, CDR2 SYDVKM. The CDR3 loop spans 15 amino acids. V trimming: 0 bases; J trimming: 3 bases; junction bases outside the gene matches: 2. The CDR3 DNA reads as TGTGCCAGCAGTTTATGGGGACAGGGGTACTACGAGCAGTACTTC. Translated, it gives CASSLWGQGYYEQYF. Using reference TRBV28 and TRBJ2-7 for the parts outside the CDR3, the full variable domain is DVKVTQSSRYLVKRTGEKVFLECVQDMDHENMFWYRQDPGLGLRLIYFSYDVKMKEKGDIPEGYSVSREKKERFSLILESASTNQTSMYLCASSLWGQGYYEQYFGPGTRLTVT.

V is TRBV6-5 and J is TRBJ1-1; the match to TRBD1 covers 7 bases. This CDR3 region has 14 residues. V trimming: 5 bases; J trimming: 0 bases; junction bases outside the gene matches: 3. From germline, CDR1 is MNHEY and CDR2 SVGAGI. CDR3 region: CASSTTGVNTEAFF. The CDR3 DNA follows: TGTGCCAGCAGTACAACAGGGGTGAACACTGAAGCTTTCTTT.

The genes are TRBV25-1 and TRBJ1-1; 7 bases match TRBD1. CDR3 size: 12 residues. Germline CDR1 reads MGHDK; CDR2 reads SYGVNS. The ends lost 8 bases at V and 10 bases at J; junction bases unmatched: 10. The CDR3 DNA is TGTGCCAGCGGGCACAGGGGTGGGGGAGCTTTCTTT. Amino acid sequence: CASGHRGGGAFF.

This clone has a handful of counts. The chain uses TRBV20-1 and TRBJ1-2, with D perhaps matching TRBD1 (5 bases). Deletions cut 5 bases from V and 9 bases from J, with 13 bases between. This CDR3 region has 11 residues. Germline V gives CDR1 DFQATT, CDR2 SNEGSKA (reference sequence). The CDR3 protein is CSARSRESYTF. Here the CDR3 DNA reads TGCAGTGCTCGCTCCAGGGAGAGCTACACCTTC.

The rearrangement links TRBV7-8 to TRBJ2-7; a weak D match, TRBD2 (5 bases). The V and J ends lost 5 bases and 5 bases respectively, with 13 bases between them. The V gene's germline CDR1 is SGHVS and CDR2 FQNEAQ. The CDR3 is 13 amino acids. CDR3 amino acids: CASSPSLAHEQYF. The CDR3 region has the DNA TGTGCCAGCAGCCCGTCGCTAGCACACGAGCAGTACTTC.

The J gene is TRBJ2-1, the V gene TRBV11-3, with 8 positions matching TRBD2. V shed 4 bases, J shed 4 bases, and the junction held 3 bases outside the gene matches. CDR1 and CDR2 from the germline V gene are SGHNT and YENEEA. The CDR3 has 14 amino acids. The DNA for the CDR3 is TGTGCCAGCAGCTGGGCGGGGGGTTACAATGAGCAGTTCTTC. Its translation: CASSWAGGYNEQFF.

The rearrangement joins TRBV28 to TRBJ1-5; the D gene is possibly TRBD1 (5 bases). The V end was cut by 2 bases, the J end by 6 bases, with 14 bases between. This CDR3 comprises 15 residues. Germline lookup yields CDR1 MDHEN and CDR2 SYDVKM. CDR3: CASSLKWAGIQPQHF. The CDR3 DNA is TGTGCCAGCAGTTTAAAGTGGGCAGGGATTCAGCCCCAGCATTTT.

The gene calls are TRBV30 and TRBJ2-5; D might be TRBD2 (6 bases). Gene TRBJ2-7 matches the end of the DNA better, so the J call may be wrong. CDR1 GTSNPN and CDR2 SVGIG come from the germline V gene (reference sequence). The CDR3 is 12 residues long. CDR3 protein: CAWSWGAYEQYF. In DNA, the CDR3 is TGTGCCTGGAGTTGGGGGGCCTACGAGCAGTACTTC.